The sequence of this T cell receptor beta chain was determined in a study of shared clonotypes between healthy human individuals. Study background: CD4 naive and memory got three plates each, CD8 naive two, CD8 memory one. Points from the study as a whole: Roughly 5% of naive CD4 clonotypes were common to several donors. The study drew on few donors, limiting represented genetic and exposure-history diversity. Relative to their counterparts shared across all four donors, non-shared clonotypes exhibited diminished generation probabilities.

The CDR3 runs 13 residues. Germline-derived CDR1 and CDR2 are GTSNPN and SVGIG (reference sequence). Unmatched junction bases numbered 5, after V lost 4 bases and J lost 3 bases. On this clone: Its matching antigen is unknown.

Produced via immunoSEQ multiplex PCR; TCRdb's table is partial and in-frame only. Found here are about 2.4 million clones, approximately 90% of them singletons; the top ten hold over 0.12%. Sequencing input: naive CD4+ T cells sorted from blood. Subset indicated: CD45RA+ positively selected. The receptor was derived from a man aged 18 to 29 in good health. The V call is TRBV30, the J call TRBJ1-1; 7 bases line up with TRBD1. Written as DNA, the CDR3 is TGTGCCTGGAATGAGGGGGCAGACACTGAAGCTTTCTTT. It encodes CAWNEGADTEAFF.